A selection of T cell receptor beta chains follows, all from one sample in a study of CD8+ T cells in alopecia areata. Sequenced by immunoSEQ multiplex PCR; TCRdb stores in-frame clones only, minus some. The profile shows some 100,000 clones, 50% to 75% of them singletons. This specimen was CD8+ T cells sorted from blood, taken at week 4, from a patient treated with tofacitinib. The receptors here all came from a human donor with alopecia areata. The conserved cysteine and the conserved F or W are not part of the CDR3 here. The D gene is left open where the match is weak.

V gene,D gene,J gene,CDR3 protein
TRBV27,NA,TRBJ2-4,ASRPDREQMWIQY
TRBV7-9,TRBD1,TRBJ1-5,ASSLGTGRNQPQH
TRBV7-2,NA,TRBJ1-5,ASSLGAGTQPQH
TRBV2,TRBD2,TRBJ2-1,ASTSGNNEQF
TRBV19,NA,TRBJ1-1,ASKGGTAF
TRBV9,NA,TRBJ1-4,ASSSEGRVAEKLF
TRBV5-1,NA,TRBJ2-5,ASSPETGSLQETQY
TRBV4-2,NA,TRBJ2-3,ASSQVYTDTQY
TRBV7-9,NA,TRBJ1-2,ASSPINYGYT
TRBV20-1,NA,TRBJ2-7,SATRLEQY
TRBV29-1,NA,TRBJ2-3,SVEPRASTDTQY
TRBV4-3,NA,TRBJ1-2,ASSQDRGGGDYGYT
TRBV29-1,NA,TRBJ2-1,SVAGPLGRNEQF
TRBV30,NA,TRBJ1-5,ACPVCNQPQH
TRBV18,TRBD1,TRBJ1-2,ASSPPGQDLMGYGYT
TRBV29-1,NA,TRBJ2-2,SVGTMEPTGELF
TRBV7-2,NA,TRBJ1-5,ASSLGAGQPQH
TRBV29-1,NA,TRBJ2-1,SVEVGGRNEQF
TRBV7-8,TRBD1,TRBJ2-7,ASSLGTGNHYEQY
TRBV7-9,NA,TRBJ2-7,ASSFDRSYEQY
TRBV15,TRBD1,TRBJ1-4,ATRTGISEKLF
TRBV29-1,NA,TRBJ1-4,SVPGKYNEKLF
TRBV29-1,TRBD1,TRBJ1-1,SVREGAANTEAF
TRBV30,NA,TRBJ1-1,AWKQGGFTEAF
TRBV29-1,NA,TRBJ2-3,SVEEPDSQTQY
TRBV29-1,NA,TRBJ2-7,SVVHTTYEQY
TRBV19,NA,TRBJ2-1,ASSEHNDNEQF
TRBV2,NA,TRBJ2-3,ASSGGHPSSTDTQY
TRBV29-1,NA,TRBJ2-2,SVEDLPGELF
TRBV29-1,NA,TRBJ1-1,SAEQGDTTEAF
TRBV27,TRBD1,TRBJ1-2,ASTPGQGVPAYGYT
TRBV7-9,TRBD2,TRBJ2-5,ASSPGTSKETQY
TRBV4-1,TRBD1,TRBJ2-5,ASSPQEDRTETQY
TRBV25-1,TRBD1,TRBJ2-7,ASSRGQGDEQY
TRBV7-9,NA,TRBJ2-5,ASSLTETQY
TRBV29-1,TRBD1,TRBJ2-7,SVRGTGYSYEQY
TRBV28,NA,TRBJ2-4,ASSSRTAKNIQY
TRBV7-2,TRBD2,TRBJ2-7,ASSLVTSGGEQY
TRBV6-5,TRBD1,TRBJ2-5,ASSYSATGYQETQY
TRBV29-1,TRBD1,TRBJ2-5,SVWDRETQY
TRBV25-1,NA,TRBJ1-3,ASSEGVGARGNTIY
TRBV20-1,NA,TRBJ2-5,SASNQY
TRBV15,TRBD1,TRBJ2-3,ATSRAQGDTDTQY
TRBV29-1,TRBD2,TRBJ2-5,SVVIAGRETQY
TRBV29-1,NA,TRBJ1-2,SVEKGGYGYT